The entry that follows covers one T cell receptor beta chain sequence. Its antigen is unidentified. These data are taken from a study of chemoradiotherapy in HPV16-positive cancers. Overall study: A couple of HPV16-positive patients' cells yielded candidate HPV-specific clones and common motifs.

There are 14 residues in the CDR3. The V gene's germline CDR1 is ENHRY and CDR2 SYGVKD. Trimming shortened V by 10 bases and J by 3 bases, and 15 bases separated the two germline ends. General study points: In HPV16-positive patients, HPV-responsive T-cell expansion tracked better recurrence-free survival. Candidate HPV-specific clones and E7-related TCR motifs grew in tumor during treatment.

Sequencing was performed with immunoSEQ multiplex PCR; in TCRdb, only in-frame clones are kept and a portion is missing. The sample consists of approximately 10,000 clones, roughly four fifths of them appearing once. Samples were taken several times over chemoradiotherapy. The sequencing here drew on blood, taken from a patient who underwent chemoradiotherapy. This sequence joins TRBV10-3 and TRBJ2-2; no firm D call. The TCR was taken from a human donor with HPV-associated anogenital cancer. The CDR3 DNA reads as TGTGCCACCCTCCTCGACACTGACACCGGGGAGCTGTTTTTT. Its translation: CATLLDTDTGELFF.